These 20 T cell receptor beta chains were all obtained from the same sample, sequenced in a study of cytomegalovirus exposure and HLA in healthy donors. The table came from immunoSEQ multiplex PCR; TCRdb's copy has only in-frame clones and leaves some out. The sample carries 150,000 to 200,000 clones, about 90% recorded once. Sequenced input: PBMCs. The origin of the receptors is a young woman in good health and CMV-seropositive.

The chain recombines TRBV10-3 with TRBJ1-1; D possibly corresponds to TRBD1 (6 bases). Germline lookup yields CDR1 ENHRY and CDR2 SYGVKD. The CDR3 covers 15 residues. Trimming removed 6 bases from V and 1 base from J, with 15 bases in between. Here the CDR3 reads CAIREVGRGNTEAFF. The CDR3 region has the DNA TGTGCCATCAGGGAGGTGGGCAGGGGGAACACTGAAGCTTTCTTT.

The V call is TRBV7-6, the J call TRBJ1-1; unclear D gene. This CDR3 region has 14 residues. Trimming left V 1 base short and J 3 bases short, with 9 bases between. Germline CDR1 is SGHVS and CDR2 is FNYEAQ. The CDR3 is CASSLGWGDTEAFF. The CDR3, as DNA: TGTGCCAGCAGCTTAGGTTGGGGAGACACTGAAGCTTTCTTT.

This rearrangement joins TRBV28 to TRBJ2-1; D is possibly TRBD1 (6 bases). The CDR3 length is 14 residues. The V gene's germline CDR1 is MDHEN and CDR2 SYDVKM. V lost 6 bases and J 3 bases, leaving 12 bases between the germline ends. Here the CDR3 reads CASSLTGFYNEQFF. Written as DNA, the CDR3 is TGTGCCAGCAGCCTCACAGGGTTCTACAATGAGCAGTTCTTC.

The V call is TRBV7-2, the J call TRBJ2-5; a weak D match, TRBD1 (6 bases). This CDR3 is 14 amino acids long. V shed 5 bases and J shed 3 bases, with 13 bases lying between them. CDR1 is SGHTA and CDR2 is FQGNSA in the germline V gene. The CDR3 nucleotides are TGTGCCAGCAGCCTCCAGACAGGAAAAGAGACCCAGTACTTC. Amino acids: CASSLQTGKETQYF.

This rearrangement joins TRBV7-9 to TRBJ1-5; 9 nucleotides align to TRBD1. The CDR3 extends over 18 amino acids. After removal of 0 bases from V and 7 bases from J, the junction contained 13 bases not matched to a gene. Germline V CDR1 and CDR2: SEHNR, FQNEAQ (reference sequence). CDR3 DNA: TGTGCCAGCAGCTTAGCGAGTAACAGGGACAGGGTATCACAGCCCCAGCATTTT. The encoded protein is CASSLASNRDRVSQPQHF.

CDR3 in DNA: TGTGCCAGCAGCTTAGGCCCCCCGGGACTAGCCACCGGGGAGCTGTTTTTT. Its protein product is CASSLGPPGLATGELFF. The chain links TRBV13 to TRBJ2-2, with 9 bases lining up with TRBD2. The J segment lost 4 bases and the V segment lost 0 bases, leaving 6 bases of the junction unmatched. CDR3 length equals 17 residues. CDR1 is PRHDT, CDR2 FYEKMQ, per germline (reference sequence).

The chain is built from TRBV28 and TRBJ2-7, with 7 bases fitting TRBD1. Germline V gene data show CDR1 as MDHEN and CDR2 as SYDVKM. This CDR3 spans 12 amino acids. Germline trimming cut 7 bases from V and 8 bases from J; bases unmatched to any gene: 8. CDR3 sequence (DNA): TGTGCCAGCATCTATGGCAGGGGGAAGCAGTACTTC. Translating it yields CASIYGRGKQYF.

The chain recombines TRBV7-9 with TRBJ1-5; D gene unclear. The V end was cut by 2 bases, the J end by 3 bases, with 8 bases between. The CDR3 totals 14 residues. Germline-derived CDR1 and CDR2 are SEHNR and FQNEAQ (reference sequence). The CDR3 is CASSLNSPNQPQHF. The CDR3 coding sequence is TGTGCCAGCAGCTTAAACAGCCCCAATCAGCCCCAGCATTTT.

The chain uses TRBV4-1 and TRBJ1-3; D unclear. Trimming removed 1 base from V and 0 bases from J, with 10 bases in between. Germline CDR1 reads MGHRA; CDR2 reads YSYEKL. The CDR3 length is 16 residues. CDR3 sequence reads: CASSQVQSNSGNTIYF. The CDR3 DNA reads TGCGCCAGCAGCCAAGTACAGAGTAACTCTGGAAACACCATATATTTT.

The rearrangement uses TRBV14 and TRBJ1-1; 9 bases line up with TRBD1. The V and J ends lost 5 bases and 0 bases, in that order; junction bases with no gene match: 4. CDR3 length: 15 amino acids. Germline lookup yields CDR1 SGHDN and CDR2 FVKESK. The CDR3 DNA reads TGTGCCAGCAGCAACAGGGGGCCAATGAACACTGAAGCTTTCTTT. It encodes CASSNRGPMNTEAFF.

The genes are TRBV6-5 and TRBJ1-5; D might be TRBD1 (5 bases). Germline loops: CDR1 MNHEY, CDR2 SVGAGI. Trimming stripped 2 bases from V and 5 bases from J, with 13 bases between. The CDR3 has 15 residues. The CDR3 bases are TGTGCCAGCAGTTACGGGACGGGGGAATATCAGCCCCAGCATTTT. Residues: CASSYGTGEYQPQHF.

The V and J genes are TRBV9 and TRBJ1-2; no reliable D call. With 4 bases removed from V and 8 bases from J, the gap between germline ends came to 12 bases. Germline V lookup: CDR1 SGDLS, CDR2 YYNGEE. The CDR3 spans 12 residues. CDR3 nucleotide sequence: TGTGCCAGCAGCTCCGGACTAGAAGGCTACACCTTC. The encoded protein is CASSSGLEGYTF.

This chain links TRBV7-9 with TRBJ1-1; D is unresolved. CDR1 is SEHNR and CDR2 is FQNEAQ in the germline V gene (reference sequence). This CDR3 is 14 amino acids long. Deletions cut 3 bases from V and 0 bases from J, with 8 bases between. Here the CDR3 reads CASSFVPVNTEAFF. The CDR3 region has the DNA TGTGCCAGCAGCTTCGTTCCAGTGAACACTGAAGCTTTCTTT.

The rearrangement links TRBV4-2 to TRBJ2-1; 7 nucleotides line up with TRBD2. V lost 2 bases and J lost 0; bases outside the gene matches: 10. The CDR3 length is 18 residues. Germline V lookup: CDR1 LGHNA, CDR2 YNFKEQ. The CDR3 loop reads CASSQRPRDYRSYNEQFF. The DNA for the CDR3 is TGTGCCAGCAGCCAAAGACCCCGGGACTACCGCTCCTACAATGAGCAGTTCTTC.

The chain couples TRBV7-9 to TRBJ2-7, with D tentatively TRBD2 (5 bases). V was shortened by 5 bases and J by 1 base, with 18 bases between the two germline ends. The CDR3 consists of 16 residues. Germline CDR1 reads SEHNR; CDR2 reads FQNEAQ (reference sequence). CDR3 sequence (DNA): TGTGCCAGCAGCCCCGAGGCGGGTAAGGGATCCTACGAGCAGTACTTC. This gives the protein CASSPEAGKGSYEQYF.

V gene TRBV19 combines with J gene TRBJ1-4; 10 bases fit TRBD1. Germline-derived CDR1 and CDR2 are LNHDA and SQIVND (reference sequence). V was clipped by 10 bases and J by 3 bases; unmatched bases: 5. The CDR3 covers 14 residues. Written as DNA, the CDR3 is TGTGCCACAGACAGGGGGCTTCCTAATGAAAAACTGTTTTTT. Protein: CATDRGLPNEKLFF.

This rearrangement joins TRBV27 to TRBJ2-1, with 7 bases fitting TRBD2. The V gene's germline CDR1 is MNHEY and CDR2 SMNVEV (reference sequence). V trimming: 8 bases; J trimming: 4 bases; junction bases outside the gene matches: 5. The CDR3 consists of 13 residues. CDR3 coding DNA: TGTGCCAGCCAGAGCGGGATTTACAATGAGCAGTTCTTC. It yields the protein CASQSGIYNEQFF.

The rearrangement links TRBV7-2 to TRBJ1-2; maybe TRBD1 (6 bases). V lost 1 base and J lost 3, with 12 bases in between. The CDR3 contains 15 residues. Germline CDR1 and CDR2: SGHTA and FQGNSA. The CDR3 nucleotides are TGTGCCAGCAGCTTAGTAGCAGGGGATTACTATGGCTACACCTTC. Encoded protein: CASSLVAGDYYGYTF.

In nucleotides, the CDR3 is TGTGCCAGCAGTGCCGGACAGGGGAGGACTGAAGCTTTCTTT. Translating gives CASSAGQGRTEAFF. The chain couples TRBV6-5 to TRBJ1-1; 9 bases map to TRBD1. The CDR3 totals 14 residues. Germline V gene data show CDR1 as MNHEY and CDR2 as SVGAGI. V was clipped by 5 bases and J by 5 bases; unmatched bases: 6.

The chain is built from TRBV7-6 and TRBJ1-1; D gene uncertain. CDR3 length: 15 residues. V lost 3 bases and J 2 bases, leaving 13 bases between the germline ends. Germline V gene lookup returns CDR1 SGHVS and CDR2 FNYEAQ. As DNA, the CDR3 is TGTGCCAGCAGCTTGATGGGCAGCACTAACACTGAAGCTTTCTTT. It codes for CASSLMGSTNTEAFF.